The source of this TCR beta chain is a study of graft-versus-host responses after intestinal transplantation. At the level of the study: Recipients were given multivisceral, liver-intestinal, or isolated intestinal transplants. Tacrolimus plus steroids were given to all recipients for roughly 3 years, preceded by anti-thymocyte globulin induction.

The protocol was immunoSEQ multiplex PCR, while the TCRdb copy is restricted to in-frame clones and leaves out a portion. The data hold approximately 100,000 clones, with about 83% observed a single time. This clone showed up just once. Its antigen is as yet unknown. The V end was cut by 9 bases, the J end by 3 bases, with 11 bases between. Germline V CDR1 and CDR2: LNHDA, SQIVND (reference sequence). This CDR3 comprises 12 residues. Study-wide results and limits: Early post-transplant HvG declines tracked with peak circulating GvH clone levels. The authors found GvH clones in recipient marrow, some appearing first in ileum or blood.

This material consisted of PBMCs, taken 255 days after intestinal transplant. The TCR was taken from a human patient who received an intestinal transplant, so some T cells may come from the graft donor. The chain uses TRBV19 and TRBJ1-2, with a possible D match to TRBD1 (5 bases). The CDR3 sequence: CASLAGDYGYTF. The CDR3 coding sequence is TGTGCCAGCCTGGCGGGGGACTATGGCTACACCTTC. Based on the CDR3 plus reference TRBV19 and TRBJ1-2, the full variable domain is DGGITQSPKYLFRKEGQNVTLSCEQNLNHDAMYWYRQDPGQGLRLIYYSQIVNDFQKGDIAEGYSVSREKKESFPLTVTSAQKNPTAFYLCASLAGDYGYTFGSGTRLTVV.